This T cell receptor beta chain was obtained from a study of PD-L1 blockade in urothelial cancer. Turning to the study itself: Patients with male sex and bladder-origin urothelial cancer accounted for most of the roughly 29 enrolled. Treatment start was followed by blood analysis at 3 weeks (second dose) and again at 6 weeks. Patients had received 0 to 3 prior chemotherapy regimens.

Germline lookup yields CDR1 SNHLY and CDR2 FYNNEI. The CDR3 runs 14 residues. Regarding time point: peripheral blood 6 weeks after treatment start. As for this clone: A read error may produce the germline difference seen at one junction end.

The investigators introduced synthetic TCR analog templates into each PCR as spikes. Assay used: immunoSEQ multiplex PCR; TCRdb lists only in-frame clones, some missing. The repertoire holds roughly 50,000 clones, approximately 78% seen once, with approximately 8.8% in the top ten. The rearrangement links TRBV2 to TRBJ2-7; 10 positions agree with TRBD2. This material consisted of PBMCs, taken around atezolizumab (anti-PD-L1) treatment. The TCR comes from a man between 65 and 85 years old with urothelial cancer. The CDR3 here is CASSEMPSGSGMDF. In nucleotides, the CDR3 is TGTGCCAGCAGTGAAATGCCTAGCGGGAGTGGAATGGACTTC.